This TCR beta chain was retrieved from a study of T cell responses to AZD1222 COVID-19 vaccine. Clones were read by immunoSEQ multiplex PCR, and TCRdb kept only the in-frame ones, dropping some. Of roughly 180,000 clones listed, about 89% were seen once; the top ten hold 3% to 3.5%. The study's findings and limits: None of the repertoires were sampled until the peak T cell response had passed. The donor cohort was predominantly white British with a female majority, and clonal diversity may have been underestimated. Spike-wide coverage was observed for vaccine-associated CD4 TCRs, with dominant responses at 160-218 and 743-854.

To note about this clone: Antigen: not known.

Germline CDR1 reads KGHDR; CDR2 reads SFDVKD. The CDR3 covers 16 residues. With V trimmed by 3 bases and J by 3 bases, 7 bases remained unmatched. The clonotype was recovered from an adult who received the AZD1222 COVID-19 vaccine. The chain recombines TRBV24-1 with TRBJ2-3, with 8 bases that match TRBD2. The sample consisted of peripheral blood, taken 28 days after the second AZD1222 dose. The CDR3 coding sequence is TGTGCCACCAGTGATAGCCGGGGGGGTTTGACAGATACGCAGTATTTT. Translation gives CATSDSRGGLTDTQYF.